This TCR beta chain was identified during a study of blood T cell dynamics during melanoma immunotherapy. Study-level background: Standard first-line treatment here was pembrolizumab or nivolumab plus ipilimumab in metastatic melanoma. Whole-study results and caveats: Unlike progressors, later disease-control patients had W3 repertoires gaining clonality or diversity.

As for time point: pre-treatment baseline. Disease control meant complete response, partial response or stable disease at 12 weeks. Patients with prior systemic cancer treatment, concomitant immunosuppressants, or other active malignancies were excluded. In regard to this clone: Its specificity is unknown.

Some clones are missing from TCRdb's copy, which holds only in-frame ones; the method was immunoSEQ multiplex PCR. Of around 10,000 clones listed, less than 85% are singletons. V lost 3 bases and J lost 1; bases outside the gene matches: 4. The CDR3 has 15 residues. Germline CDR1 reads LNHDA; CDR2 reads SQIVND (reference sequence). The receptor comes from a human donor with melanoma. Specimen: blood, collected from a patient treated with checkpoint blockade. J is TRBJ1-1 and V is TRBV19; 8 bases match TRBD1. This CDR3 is CASSIPGGPNTEAFF. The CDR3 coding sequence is TGTGCCAGTAGTATCCCAGGGGGCCCGAACACTGAAGCTTTCTTT.